Following are 22 T cell receptor beta chains from one sample sequenced in a study of blood T cell repertoires in COVID-19. Generated by immunoSEQ multiplex PCR, the TCRdb table keeps only in-frame clones and is missing some. The sample records about 230,000 clones, approximately 90% being singletons. The sequenced sample consisted of peripheral blood. All receptors come from a man between 45 and 60 years old with COVID-19, enrolled during active disease.

This clone was counted a single time. The chain employs TRBV18 and TRBJ1-6, with 10 bases fitting TRBD1. The CDR3 totals 14 residues. The trim removed 2 bases at V and 8 bases at J, leaving 0 bases unmatched. Germline V gives CDR1 KGHSH, CDR2 LQKENI. The CDR3 sequence is CASSPGTGDSPLHF. CDR3 bases: TGTGCCAGCTCACCAGGGACAGGGGATTCACCCCTCCACTTT.

The chain employs TRBV19 and TRBJ2-3; maybe TRBD2 (5 bases). The CDR3 extends over 15 amino acids. Trimming left V 5 bases short and J 1 base short, with 13 bases between. The germline V gene has CDR1 LNHDA and CDR2 SQIVND (reference sequence). The CDR3 reads CASSVSGWGTDTQYF. The CDR3 DNA is TGTGCCAGTAGTGTTTCGGGATGGGGCACAGATACGCAGTATTTT.

J is TRBJ2-1 and V is TRBV29-1; 15 bases align to TRBD2. In germline, CDR1 is SQVTM, CDR2 ANQGSEA. The CDR3 spans 17 residues. V gave up 3 bases and J gave up 6 bases; unmatched junction bases: 9. The CDR3, as DNA: TGCAGCGTTGATATCGGACTAGCGGGAGGGCCATTCAATGAGCAGTTCTTC. It specifies CSVDIGLAGGPFNEQFF.

The gene calls are TRBV9 and TRBJ2-1; no definite D call. Looked up from germline, CDR1 is SGDLS and CDR2 is YYNGEE. The CDR3 has 15 amino acids. The V end was cut by 2 bases, the J end by 7 bases, with 16 bases between. The CDR3 DNA reads TGTGCCAGCAGCGTGAGGTCAGCGCTTGATAATGAGCAGTTCTTC. Translation: CASSVRSALDNEQFF.

This chain uses TRBV5-4 with TRBJ2-7, with TRBD2 as a possible D gene (6 bases). This CDR3 comprises 14 residues. Trimming stripped 3 bases from V and 6 bases from J, with 16 bases between. In germline, CDR1 is SGHNT, CDR2 YYREEE (reference sequence). The CDR3 sequence is CASSSRLEGGEQYF. The CDR3 DNA reads as TGTGCCAGCAGCTCCCGACTAGAAGGAGGCGAGCAGTACTTC. The full variable domain, its missing parts supplied by reference TRBV5-4 and TRBJ2-7, is ETGVTQSPTHLIKTRGQQVTLRCSSQSGHNTVSWYQQALGQGPQFIFQYYREEENGRGNFPPRFSGLQFPNYSSELNVNALELDDSALYLCASSSRLEGGEQYFGPGTRLTVT.

This chain links TRBV7-3 with TRBJ2-3, with a weak D call TRBD2 (6 bases). This CDR3 comprises 15 residues. Looked up from germline, CDR1 is SGHTA and CDR2 is FQGTGA. V gave up 1 base and J gave up 0 bases, with 8 bases separating them. The CDR3 bases are TGTGCCAGCAGCTTAATCGGGAGTAGCACAGATACGCAGTATTTT. It yields the protein CASSLIGSSTDTQYF. Complete variable domain (other parts from reference TRBV7-3 and TRBJ2-3): GAGVSQTPSNKVTEKGKYVELRCDPISGHTALYWYRQSLGQGPEFLIYFQGTGAADDSGLPNDRFFAVRPEGSVSTLKIQRTERGDSAVYLCASSLIGSSTDTQYFGPGTRLTVL.

The V gene is TRBV5-1, the J gene TRBJ2-7; 7 nucleotides match TRBD1. V trimming: 4 bases; J trimming: 2 bases; junction bases outside the gene matches: 6. This CDR3 spans 14 amino acids. Germline V gives CDR1 SGHRS, CDR2 YFSETQ. Written as DNA, the CDR3 is TGCGCCAGCAGCCTGACCGGGACAGCCTACGAGCAGTACTTC. Protein: CASSLTGTAYEQYF.

The chain links TRBV14 to TRBJ2-7; TRBD2 aligns across 13 bases. The CDR3 is 16 residues long. Germline assignment: CDR1 SGHDN and CDR2 FVKESK. The J segment lost 6 bases and the V segment lost 5 bases, leaving 10 bases of the junction unmatched. The CDR3 bases are TGTGCCAGCAGCGTAACGGCGACTAGCGGGAGGTCCGAGCAGTACTTC. Translated: CASSVTATSGRSEQYF.

There are a few counts of this clone. The chain carries TRBV4-2 and TRBJ1-4; TRBD1 might be the D (5 bases). In germline, CDR1 is LGHNA, CDR2 YNFKEQ. V shed 1 base and J shed 3 bases, with 12 bases lying between them. The CDR3 runs 16 residues. CDR3 loop: CASSQASGVSNEKLFF. The CDR3 nucleotides are TGTGCCAGCAGCCAAGCCTCGGGGGTGTCTAATGAAAAACTGTTTTTT.

The genes are TRBV6-6 and TRBJ2-3; 7 nucleotides agree with TRBD2. Unmatched junction bases numbered 24, after V lost 6 bases and J lost 0 bases. Germline V gene data show CDR1 as MNHNY and CDR2 as SVGAGI (reference sequence). CDR3 size: 21 residues. The CDR3 region is CASSPRRRRGREKLSTDTQYF. The CDR3 DNA sequence: TGTGCCAGCAGCCCAAGGAGGAGGCGGGGGAGAGAGAAGCTTAGCACAGATACGCAGTATTTT.

With respect to this clone: No DNA is shown, since the ends of the CDR3 on it are uncertain; the CDR3 is the one TCRdb lists. CDR3 sequence: CASSLVAGSCFF. The rearrangement joins TRBV11-2 to TRBJ2-2; the table's D call of TRBD2 was not tested on the DNA. The CDR3 numbers 12 amino acids, ends counted. In germline, CDR1 is SGHAT, CDR2 FQNNGV.

This clone was picked up a small number of times. The V and J genes are TRBV10-1 and TRBJ2-2; D unclear. The ends were cut back, 0 bases at V and 3 bases at J, with 5 bases in the middle. This CDR3 has 14 residues. CDR1 is WNHNN and CDR2 is SYGVQD in the germline V gene (reference sequence). CDR3 region: CASSESSYTGELFF. The CDR3 DNA is TGCGCCAGCAGTGAGTCCTCGTACACCGGGGAGCTGTTTTTT.

The chain carries TRBV5-1 and TRBJ1-1; 7 positions agree with TRBD1. CDR3 length: 15 amino acids. The germline gives CDR1 SGHRS, CDR2 YFSETQ. J gave up 2 bases and V 3 bases, and 7 bases lay outside the gene matches. CDR3 sequence (DNA): TGCGCCAGCAGCTACCCGACAGGGACCAACACTGAAGCTTTCTTT. Its translation is CASSYPTGTNTEAFF.

This clone has a single count. This chain uses TRBV13 with TRBJ1-5, with D perhaps TRBD1 (5 bases). Trimming stripped 8 bases from V and 1 base from J, with 12 bases between. The CDR3 loop spans 14 amino acids. Looked up from germline, CDR1 is PRHDT and CDR2 is FYEKMQ (reference sequence). Here the CDR3 reads CASSVTGSNQPQHF. The CDR3 bases are TGTGCCAGCTCCGTAACAGGCAGCAATCAGCCCCAGCATTTT.

The V call is TRBV6-5, the J call TRBJ1-2, with D perhaps matching TRBD1 (5 bases). CDR1 and CDR2 from the germline V gene are MNHEY and SVGAGI. Trimming shortened V by 2 bases and J by 4 bases, and 8 bases separated the two germline ends. This CDR3 spans 13 amino acids. In DNA, the CDR3 is TGTGCCAGCAGTTACAAGGGGCTCTATGGCTACACCTTC. Protein sequence: CASSYKGLYGYTF.

The chain employs TRBV2 and TRBJ1-2; tentative D call: TRBD1 (6 bases). CDR1 is SNHLY, CDR2 FYNNEI, per germline. V lost 9 bases and J lost 8, with 19 bases in between. The CDR3 extends over 13 amino acids. This CDR3 is CARRQERGGGYTF. The CDR3 nucleotides are TGTGCCAGACGACAGGAGAGGGGCGGCGGCTACACCTTC.

This clone was observed a few times. CDR3 sequence reads: CASSPSGGGAYETQYF. Here the CDR3 DNA reads TGTGCCAGCAGCCCCTCGGGCGGGGGGGCCTATGAGACCCAGTACTTC. This chain uses TRBV7-3 with TRBJ2-5, with 9 bases aligning to TRBD2. In germline, CDR1 is SGHTA, CDR2 FQGTGA. The V segment lost 5 bases and the J segment 5 bases; nucleotides outside the gene matches: 12. This CDR3 contains 16 residues.

The chain joins TRBV5-6 to TRBJ1-3, with D possibly being TRBD1 (5 bases). Germline V gives CDR1 SGHDT, CDR2 YYEEEE. V shed 6 bases and J shed 1 base, with 17 bases lying between them. CDR3 size: 16 residues. CDR3 nucleotide sequence: TGTGCCAGCACCCCGCGCGCAGGGTCTTCTGGAAACACCATATATTTT. Translating it yields CASTPRAGSSGNTIYF.

This chain links TRBV28 with TRBJ1-5; 7 positions match TRBD1. The CDR3 is made up of 16 amino acids. The J segment lost 0 bases and the V segment lost 5 bases, leaving 7 bases of the junction unmatched. CDR1 MDHEN and CDR2 SYDVKM come from the germline V gene. Here the CDR3 reads CASSQGQIYSNQPQHF. The CDR3 nucleotides read TGTGCCAGCAGTCAGGGACAGATCTATAGCAATCAGCCCCAGCATTTT. Full variable domain (missing parts from reference TRBV28 and TRBJ1-5): DVKVTQSSRYLVKRTGEKVFLECVQDMDHENMFWYRQDPGLGLRLIYFSYDVKMKEKGDIPEGYSVSREKKERFSLILESASTNQTSMYLCASSQGQIYSNQPQHFGDGTRLSIL.

This chain joins TRBV6-6 and TRBJ1-1; TRBD1 is a possible D gene (6 bases). This CDR3 is built from 15 residues. Between the trimmed V and J ends, which lost 2 bases and 1 base, there was a span of 11 bases. CDR1 is MNHNY, CDR2 SVGAGI, per germline (reference sequence). CDR3 nucleotides: TGTGCCAGCAGTTACCCACAGGGTACGAACACTGAAGCTTTCTTT. Translation: CASSYPQGTNTEAFF.

V is TRBV6-5 and J is TRBJ1-2; 7 bases agree with TRBD1. CDR1 and CDR2 (germline): MNHEY, SVGAGI. The V segment lost 5 bases and the J segment 5 bases; nucleotides outside the gene matches: 11. The CDR3 spans 15 residues. The CDR3 sequence: CASSNPGQPTYGYTF. For the CDR3, the DNA is TGTGCCAGCAGTAACCCGGGACAGCCGACTTATGGCTACACCTTC.

As for this clone: At the DNA level, this CDR3 is encoded by other sequences in the same sample as well. The chain is built from TRBV18 and TRBJ1-1, with no clear D. The CDR3 covers 15 residues. V lost 0 bases, J lost 0 bases, and 8 bases lay in between. Germline V gene lookup returns CDR1 KGHSH and CDR2 LQKENI. As DNA, the CDR3 is TGTGCCAGCTCACCACCGAACAGCCTGAACACTGAAGCTTTCTTT. This encodes CASSPPNSLNTEAFF.